The 27 T cell receptor beta chains reported below all come from one sample, sequenced in a study of blood T cell repertoires in COVID-19. Sequencing used immunoSEQ multiplex PCR; TCRdb keeps in-frame clones, though not all of them. The data contain some 49,000 clones, around 81% of them singletons. Material: peripheral blood. These TCRs come from a woman of 80 years or more with COVID-19, enrolled during active disease.

This chain links TRBV9 with TRBJ2-1; 7 bases map to TRBD2. Germline V gene sequence: CDR1 SGDLS, CDR2 YYNGEE. V dropped 6 bases and J dropped 5; count of bases not matched to a gene: 8. The CDR3 consists of 14 residues. The chain's CDR3 is CASMARAGDNEQFF. The CDR3 DNA follows: TGTGCCAGCATGGCCAGGGCGGGAGACAATGAGCAGTTCTTC.

The V call is TRBV3-1 (or the pseudogene TRBV3-2), the J call TRBJ1-6; 7 positions match TRBD1. The CDR3 covers 15 residues. CDR1 is LGHDT, CDR2 YNNKEL, per germline (reference sequence). Trimming removed 4 bases from V and 5 bases from J; junction bases left unmatched: 5. The CDR3 DNA reads as TGTGCCAGCAGCCGGGACAGATTTAATAATTCACCCCTCCACTTT. Its translation is CASSRDRFNNSPLHF.

The rearrangement joins TRBV2 to TRBJ1-4; 8 bases match TRBD1. Looked up from germline, CDR1 is SNHLY and CDR2 is FYNNEI. V trimming: 6 bases; J trimming: 7 bases; junction bases outside the gene matches: 13. CDR3 length: 16 amino acids. The CDR3 DNA sequence: TGTGCCAGCAGCGCCCTCGGACAGGGAGGGGGTGAAAAACTGTTTTTT. This translates into CASSALGQGGGEKLFF.

This chain uses TRBV5-1 with TRBJ2-1; 7 nucleotides align to TRBD2. CDR1 is SGHRS and CDR2 is YFSETQ in the germline V gene. With 0 bases clipped from V and 9 bases from J, the junction kept 9 bases outside the gene matches. The CDR3 totals 15 residues. The chain's CDR3 is CASSLGLALDSEQFF. The CDR3 DNA reads TGCGCCAGCAGCTTGGGACTAGCCCTAGACTCTGAGCAGTTCTTC.

This rearrangement joins TRBV5-1 to TRBJ2-2; TRBD1 aligns across 8 bases. The CDR3 loop spans 14 amino acids. Looked up from germline, CDR1 is SGHRS and CDR2 is YFSETQ. J lost 5 bases, V lost 4 bases, and 4 bases had no gene match. The CDR3 is CASSPRTGTGELFF. The CDR3 DNA reads TGCGCCAGCAGCCCCAGGACAGGGACCGGGGAGCTGTTTTTT.

This chain uses TRBV7-2 with TRBJ2-5; TRBD2 aligns across 7 bases. The CDR3 is made up of 16 amino acids. Germline CDR1 is SGHTA and CDR2 is FQGNSA. The trim removed 4 bases at V and 2 bases at J, leaving 10 bases unmatched. As DNA, the CDR3 is TGTGCCAGCAGCTACCAGGCGGGACTAACACAAGAGACCCAGTACTTC. Protein: CASSYQAGLTQETQYF.

This clone showed up just a few times. This rearrangement joins TRBV5-1 to TRBJ1-1, with D possibly being TRBD1 (5 bases). V was cut by 2 bases and J by 1 base, with 6 bases left in between. Germline V CDR1 and CDR2: SGHRS, YFSETQ. The CDR3 consists of 13 residues. The CDR3, as DNA: TGCGCCAGCAGCTTAGGGGAGAACACTGAAGCTTTCTTT. Translated: CASSLGENTEAFF.

The chain links TRBV5-1 to TRBJ2-2, with TRBD1 matching over 9 bases. Germline CDR1 is SGHRS and CDR2 is YFSETQ. This CDR3 is built from 18 residues. The J segment lost 4 bases and the V segment lost 4 bases, leaving 14 bases of the junction unmatched. The CDR3 sequence: CASSRHQQQGAATGELFF. In nucleotides, the CDR3 is TGCGCCAGCAGCCGCCACCAACAACAGGGGGCGGCCACCGGGGAGCTGTTTTTT.

The chain links TRBV6-5 to TRBJ2-2, with D maybe TRBD1 (6 bases). This CDR3 region has 13 residues. V lost 4 bases and J 7 bases, leaving 10 bases between the germline ends. CDR1 is MNHEY, CDR2 SVGAGI, per germline. The CDR3 protein is CASSFGTFGELFF. In DNA, the CDR3 is TGTGCCAGCAGTTTCGGGACATTCGGGGAGCTGTTTTTT.

The J gene is TRBJ1-1, the V gene TRBV7-3; D call uncertain. Germline loops: CDR1 SGHTA, CDR2 FQGTGA. V lost 6 bases, J lost 0 bases, and 8 bases lay in between. This CDR3 contains 13 residues. The CDR3 sequence: CASRSGLNTEAFF. The CDR3, as DNA: TGTGCCAGCAGGAGCGGACTGAACACTGAAGCTTTCTTT.

V gene TRBV5-4 combines with J gene TRBJ2-7, with 10 nucleotides matching TRBD2. After removal of 1 base from V and 4 bases from J, the junction contained 5 bases not matched to a gene. The CDR3 length is 15 residues. Germline lookup yields CDR1 SGHNT and CDR2 YYREEE (reference sequence). This CDR3 is CASSLRLAGEYEQYF. In DNA form, the CDR3 reads TGTGCCAGCAGCTTGAGGCTAGCGGGAGAATACGAGCAGTACTTC.

The gene calls are TRBV19 and TRBJ2-5, with D perhaps TRBD2 (6 bases). This CDR3 has 13 amino acids. Germline V gives CDR1 LNHDA, CDR2 SQIVND (reference sequence). V lost 2 bases to trimming and J lost 6 bases, with 10 bases between them. CDR3 region: CASSIRGSQTQYF. As DNA, the CDR3 is TGTGCCAGTAGTATACGGGGGTCGCAGACCCAGTACTTC.

The CDR3 nucleotides are TGTGCCAGCAGCCCCTCCCCACTAGCGACCGGGGAGCTGTTTTTT. Its protein product is CASSPSPLATGELFF. The chain employs TRBV25-1 and TRBJ2-2, with TRBD2 identical over 7 bases. The CDR3 extends over 15 amino acids. Germline assignment: CDR1 MGHDK and CDR2 SYGVNS. The V segment lost 6 bases and the J segment 5 bases; nucleotides outside the gene matches: 9. The full variable domain, rest sourced from reference TRBV25-1 and TRBJ2-2, is EADIYQTPRYLVIGTGKKITLECSQTMGHDKMYWYQQDPGMELHLIHYSYGVNSTEKGDLSSESTVSRIRTEHFPLTLESARPSHTSQYLCASSPSPLATGELFFGEGSRLTVL.

The DNA for the CDR3 is TGTGCCAGCTCACCAGGCAGACAGGGGAACACCGGGGAGCTGTTTTTT. This codes for CASSPGRQGNTGELFF. The rearrangement uses TRBV18 and TRBJ2-2; 7 nucleotides line up with TRBD1. V shed 2 bases and J 1 base; nucleotides not matched to a gene: 4. Germline assignment: CDR1 KGHSH and CDR2 LQKENI. The CDR3 extends over 16 amino acids.

The chain recombines TRBV5-1 with TRBJ2-5; 8 nucleotides align to TRBD2. The CDR3 is 15 amino acids. V shed 5 bases, J shed 1 base, and the junction held 7 bases outside the gene matches. The germline gives CDR1 SGHRS, CDR2 YFSETQ. The CDR3 reads CASRFSGNAQETQYF. The CDR3 DNA follows: TGCGCCAGCAGGTTTAGCGGGAACGCCCAAGAGACCCAGTACTTC. The variable domain in full, with the rest retrieved from reference TRBV5-1 and TRBJ2-5, is KAGVTQTPRYLIKTRGQQVTLSCSPISGHRSVSWYQQTPGQGLQFLFEYFSETQRNKGNFPGRFSGRQFSNSRSEMNVSTLELGDSALYLCASRFSGNAQETQYFGPGTRLLVL.

The genes are TRBV5-6 and TRBJ1-2; D may be TRBD1 (5 bases). This CDR3 has 13 amino acids. V lost 1 base and J 2 bases, leaving 6 bases between the germline ends. Per germline, CDR1 SGHDT and CDR2 YYEEEE. CDR3 DNA sequence: TGTGCCAGCAGCTTGCAGGGAAACTATGGCTACACCTTC. It is translated as CASSLQGNYGYTF.

The V and J genes are TRBV12-3 or TRBV12-4 and TRBJ2-3; D is ambiguous. Trimming stripped 6 bases from V and 5 bases from J, with 12 bases between. The CDR3 is 13 amino acids. The CDR3 coding sequence is TGTGCCAGCAGAGAGAAGCGCGGAGATACGCAGTATTTT. It specifies CASREKRGDTQYF.

The gene calls are TRBV28 and TRBJ2-7, with D maybe TRBD1 (5 bases). Germline V lookup: CDR1 MDHEN, CDR2 SYDVKM. The V and J ends lost 5 bases and 1 base respectively, with 21 bases between them. The CDR3 contains 17 residues. CDR3 loop: CASSLFSITGFSYEQYF. CDR3 bases: TGTGCCAGCAGTCTCTTTTCCATCACAGGATTTTCCTACGAGCAGTACTTC.

The table lists this clone with a count of one. DNA for the CDR3: TGTGCCAGCAGCTTATATCGGAACACTGAAGCTTTCTTT. Protein product: CASSLYRNTEAFF. The J gene is TRBJ1-1, the V gene TRBV7-2; D gene unclear. The CDR3 spans 13 residues. CDR1 and CDR2 (germline): SGHTA, FQGNSA. V lost 2 bases, J lost 1 base, and 5 bases lay in between.

The gene calls are TRBV10-3 and TRBJ2-2; a weak D match, TRBD2 (6 bases). V lost 4 bases and J 6 bases, leaving 12 bases between the germline ends. Germline CDR1 is ENHRY and CDR2 is SYGVKD. The CDR3 is made up of 14 amino acids. The CDR3 here is CAISARLEAGELFF. The CDR3 bases are TGTGCCATCAGTGCAAGACTAGAGGCCGGGGAGCTGTTTTTT.

This clone has more than one count but fewer than ten. The chain recombines TRBV5-1 with TRBJ2-2, with 9 bases matching TRBD1. The CDR3 has 17 residues. The trim removed 4 bases at V and 6 bases at J, leaving 13 bases unmatched. CDR1 is SGHRS, CDR2 YFSETQ, per germline. The CDR3 DNA is TGCGCCAGCAGCCAACGACGGACAGGGGAGGGATCCGGGGAGCTGTTTTTT. Translation: CASSQRRTGEGSGELFF. Full variable domain (remainder filled in from reference TRBV5-1 and TRBJ2-2): KAGVTQTPRYLIKTRGQQVTLSCSPISGHRSVSWYQQTPGQGLQFLFEYFSETQRNKGNFPGRFSGRQFSNSRSEMNVSTLELGDSALYLCASSQRRTGEGSGELFFGEGSRLTVL.

This rearrangement joins TRBV6-5 to TRBJ1-2; 7 positions match TRBD1. From germline, CDR1 is MNHEY and CDR2 SVGAGI. J lost 4 bases, V lost 6 bases, and 11 bases had no gene match. This CDR3 contains 15 residues. CDR3 region: CASSHVRQGSYGYTF. Here the CDR3 DNA reads TGTGCCAGCAGCCACGTACGACAGGGCTCCTATGGCTACACCTTC.

The rearrangement uses TRBV28 and TRBJ1-6; TRBD1 might be the D (5 bases). The germline V gene encodes CDR1 MDHEN and CDR2 SYDVKM. V shed 5 bases and J shed 8 bases, with 19 bases lying between them. The CDR3 sequence is 16 residues long. The CDR3 is CASSLQGGEFDSPLHF. CDR3 nucleotides: TGTGCCAGCAGTCTCCAGGGAGGCGAATTTGATTCACCCCTCCACTTT.

The CDR3 DNA follows: TGTGCCAGCAGCCCGATCGGGGGGGTCTCGGGGGTAGAGACCCAGTACTTC. Amino acids: CASSPIGGVSGVETQYF. The chain is built from TRBV3-1 (or the pseudogene TRBV3-2) and TRBJ2-5; 8 nucleotides line up with TRBD2. Germline CDR1 and CDR2: LGHDT and YNNKEL (reference sequence). V lost 4 bases to trimming and J lost 4 bases; unmatched junction nucleotides: 14. This CDR3 spans 17 amino acids.

This rearrangement joins TRBV7-9 to TRBJ2-3, with TRBD2 matching over 11 bases. The CDR3 has 17 residues. CDR1 is SEHNR and CDR2 is FQNEAQ in the germline V gene (reference sequence). V shed 5 bases, J shed 3 bases, and the junction held 10 bases outside the gene matches. For the CDR3, the DNA is TGTGCCAGCAGCCCCCCTCTTAGCGGGAGGGCGACAGATACGCAGTATTTT. Protein: CASSPPLSGRATDTQYF.

The chain uses TRBV27 and TRBJ1-2; no reliable D call. The CDR3 is 14 residues long. Germline CDR1 and CDR2: MNHEY and SMNVEV (reference sequence). V gave up 5 bases and J gave up 4 bases, with 14 bases separating them. In nucleotides, the CDR3 is TGTGCCAGCAGTCCCCGCGAGAATTTCTATGGCTACACCTTC. Its translation is CASSPRENFYGYTF.

This clone was seen a handful of times. The chain combines TRBV5-5 with TRBJ1-2; 8 bases are a match to TRBD1. The trim removed 0 bases at V and 1 base at J, leaving 5 bases unmatched. The germline V gene encodes CDR1 SGHKS and CDR2 YYEKEE (reference sequence). The CDR3 spans 16 residues. CDR3 DNA: TGTGCCAGCAGCTTGGGACAGGGGTCCCTTAACTATGGCTACACCTTC. Residues: CASSLGQGSLNYGYTF.